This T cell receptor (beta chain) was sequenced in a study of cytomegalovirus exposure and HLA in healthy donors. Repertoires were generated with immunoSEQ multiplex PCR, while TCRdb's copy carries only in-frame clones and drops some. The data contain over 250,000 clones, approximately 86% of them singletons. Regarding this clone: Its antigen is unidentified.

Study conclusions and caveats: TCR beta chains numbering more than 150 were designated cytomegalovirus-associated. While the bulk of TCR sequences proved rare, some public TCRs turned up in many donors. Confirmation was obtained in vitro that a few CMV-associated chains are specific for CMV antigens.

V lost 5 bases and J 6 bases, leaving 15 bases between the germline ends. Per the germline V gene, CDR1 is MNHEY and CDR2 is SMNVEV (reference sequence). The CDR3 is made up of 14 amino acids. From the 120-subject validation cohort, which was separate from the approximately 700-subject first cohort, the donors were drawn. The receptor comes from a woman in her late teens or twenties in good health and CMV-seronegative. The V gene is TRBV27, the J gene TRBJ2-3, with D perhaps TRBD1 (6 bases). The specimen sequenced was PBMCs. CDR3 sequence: CASSPNRVPDTQYF. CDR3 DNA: TGTGCCAGCAGTCCCAACAGGGTACCGGATACGCAGTATTTT.